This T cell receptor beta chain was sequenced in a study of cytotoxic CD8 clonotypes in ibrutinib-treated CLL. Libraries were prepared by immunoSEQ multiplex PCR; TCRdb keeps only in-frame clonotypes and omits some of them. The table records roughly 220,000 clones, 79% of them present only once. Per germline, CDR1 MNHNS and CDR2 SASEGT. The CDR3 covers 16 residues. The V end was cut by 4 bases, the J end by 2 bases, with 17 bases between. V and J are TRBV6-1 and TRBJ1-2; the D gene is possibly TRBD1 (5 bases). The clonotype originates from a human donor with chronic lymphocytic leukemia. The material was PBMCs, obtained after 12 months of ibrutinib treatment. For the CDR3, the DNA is TGTGCCAGCAGTGGGGGGAGGGGAAGGGGAAACTATGGCTACACCTTC. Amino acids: CASSGGRGRGNYGYTF.